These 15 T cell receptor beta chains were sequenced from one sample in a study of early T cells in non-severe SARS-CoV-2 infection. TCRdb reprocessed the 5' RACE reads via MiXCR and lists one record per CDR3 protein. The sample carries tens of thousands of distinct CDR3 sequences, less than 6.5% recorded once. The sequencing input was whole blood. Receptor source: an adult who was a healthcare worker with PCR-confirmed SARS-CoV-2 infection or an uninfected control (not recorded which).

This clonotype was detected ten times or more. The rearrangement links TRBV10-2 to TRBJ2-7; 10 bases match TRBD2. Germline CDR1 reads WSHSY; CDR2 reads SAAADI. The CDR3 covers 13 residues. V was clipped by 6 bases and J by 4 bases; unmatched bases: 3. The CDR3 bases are TGCGCCAGCAGCCAGGGACTAGCGTACGAGCAGTACTTC. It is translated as CASSQGLAYEQYF.

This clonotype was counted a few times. The CDR3 protein is CATSGLQGAELNEQFF. Here the CDR3 DNA reads TGTGCCACCAGTGGACTACAGGGGGCGGAGCTCAATGAGCAGTTCTTC. V is TRBV24-1 and J is TRBJ2-1, with 9 bases identical to TRBD1. The CDR3 loop spans 16 amino acids. Germline V gene lookup returns CDR1 KGHDR and CDR2 SFDVKD. Trimming took 5 bases from V and 6 from J; bases not matched to a gene: 10.

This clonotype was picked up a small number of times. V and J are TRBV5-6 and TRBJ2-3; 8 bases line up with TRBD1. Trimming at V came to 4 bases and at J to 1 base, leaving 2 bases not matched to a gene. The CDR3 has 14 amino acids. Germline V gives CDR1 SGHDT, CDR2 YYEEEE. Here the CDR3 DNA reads TGTGCCAGCAGCCAGACAGGGGGCACAGATACGCAGTATTTT. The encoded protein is CASSQTGGTDTQYF.

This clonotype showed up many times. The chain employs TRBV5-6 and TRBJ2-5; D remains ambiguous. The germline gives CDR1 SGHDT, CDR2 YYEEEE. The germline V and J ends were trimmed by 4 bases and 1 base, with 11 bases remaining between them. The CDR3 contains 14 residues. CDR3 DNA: TGTGCCAGCAGCGCACTTGTCTCCCAAGAGACCCAGTACTTC. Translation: CASSALVSQETQYF.

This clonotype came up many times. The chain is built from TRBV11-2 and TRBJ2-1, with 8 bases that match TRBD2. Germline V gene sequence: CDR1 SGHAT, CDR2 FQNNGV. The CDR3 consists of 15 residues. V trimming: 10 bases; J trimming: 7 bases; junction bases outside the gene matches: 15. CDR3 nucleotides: TGTGCCACCATGCCTTTCGCGGGAGGTGCTAATGAGCAGTTCTTC. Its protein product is CATMPFAGGANEQFF.

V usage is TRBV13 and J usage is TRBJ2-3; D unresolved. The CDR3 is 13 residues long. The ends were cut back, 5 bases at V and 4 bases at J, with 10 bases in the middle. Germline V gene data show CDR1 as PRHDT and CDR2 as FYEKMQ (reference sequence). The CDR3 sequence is CASSGGFADTQYF. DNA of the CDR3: TGTGCCAGCAGCGGTGGGTTCGCAGATACGCAGTATTTT.

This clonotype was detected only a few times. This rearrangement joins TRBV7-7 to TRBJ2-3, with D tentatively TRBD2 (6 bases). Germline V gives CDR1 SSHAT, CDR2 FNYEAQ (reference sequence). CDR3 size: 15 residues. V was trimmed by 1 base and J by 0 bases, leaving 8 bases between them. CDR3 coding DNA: TGTGCCAGCAGCTTAGGGGGGGTTAGCACAGATACGCAGTATTTT. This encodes CASSLGGVSTDTQYF.

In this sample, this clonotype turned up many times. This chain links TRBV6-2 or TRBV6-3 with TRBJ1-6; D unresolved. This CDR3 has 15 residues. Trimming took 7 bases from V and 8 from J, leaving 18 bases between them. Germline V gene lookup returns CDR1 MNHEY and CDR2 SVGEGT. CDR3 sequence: CASIPSVPRYSPLHF. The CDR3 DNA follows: TGTGCCAGCATCCCTTCGGTGCCTCGGTATTCACCCCTCCACTTT.

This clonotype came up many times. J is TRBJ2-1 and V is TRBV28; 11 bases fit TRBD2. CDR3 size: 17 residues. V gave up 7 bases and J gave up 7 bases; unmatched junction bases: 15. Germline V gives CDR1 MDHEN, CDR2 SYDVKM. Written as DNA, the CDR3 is TGTGCCAGCAATTCCCCAGGGGGGACTAGCGGTAGGAATGAGCAGTTCTTC. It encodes CASNSPGGTSGRNEQFF.

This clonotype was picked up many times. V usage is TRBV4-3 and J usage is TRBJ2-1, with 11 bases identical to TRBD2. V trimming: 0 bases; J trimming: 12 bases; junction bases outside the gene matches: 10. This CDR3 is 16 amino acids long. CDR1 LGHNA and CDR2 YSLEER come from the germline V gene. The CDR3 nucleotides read TGCGCCAGCAGCCAAGAAGGACCTAGCGGGGGGCACGGGCAGTTCTTC. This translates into CASSQEGPSGGHGQFF.

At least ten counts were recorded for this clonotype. Written as DNA, the CDR3 is TGCGCCAGCAGCTTTTCGGGACAGATTAATTCACCCCTCCACTTT. Its protein product is CASSFSGQINSPLHF. This sequence joins TRBV5-1 and TRBJ1-6; 7 bases are shared with TRBD1. This CDR3 is 15 amino acids long. After removal of 2 bases from V and 6 bases from J, the junction contained 5 bases not matched to a gene. The germline V gene has CDR1 SGHRS and CDR2 YFSETQ.

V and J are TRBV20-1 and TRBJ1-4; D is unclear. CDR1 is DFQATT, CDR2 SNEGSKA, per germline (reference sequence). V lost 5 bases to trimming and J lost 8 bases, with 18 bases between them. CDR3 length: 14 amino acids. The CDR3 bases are TGCAGTGCTCCGCCTTTTGGGCTATGGGAAAAACTGTTTTTT. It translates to CSAPPFGLWEKLFF.

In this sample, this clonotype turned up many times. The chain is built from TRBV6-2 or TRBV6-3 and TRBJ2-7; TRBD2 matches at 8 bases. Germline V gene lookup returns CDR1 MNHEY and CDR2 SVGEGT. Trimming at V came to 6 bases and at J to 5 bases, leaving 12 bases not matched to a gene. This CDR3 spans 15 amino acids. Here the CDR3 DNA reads TGTGCCAGCAGCCCCGCCGGGACTAGACTCCACGAGCAGTACTTC. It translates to CASSPAGTRLHEQYF.

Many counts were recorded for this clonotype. CDR3 loop: CASSLRAGGLSAGELFF. As DNA, the CDR3 is TGTGCCAGCAGCTTAAGAGCGGGAGGGCTATCAGCCGGGGAGCTGTTTTTT. The J gene is TRBJ2-2, the V gene TRBV11-3; the match to TRBD2 covers 10 bases. There are 17 residues in the CDR3. Per the germline V gene, CDR1 is SGHNT and CDR2 is YENEEA. The J segment lost 6 bases and the V segment lost 2 bases, leaving 9 bases of the junction unmatched.

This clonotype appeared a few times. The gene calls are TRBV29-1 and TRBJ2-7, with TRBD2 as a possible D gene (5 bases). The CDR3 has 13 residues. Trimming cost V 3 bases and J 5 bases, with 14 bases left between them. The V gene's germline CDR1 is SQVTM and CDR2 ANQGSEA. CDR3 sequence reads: CSVEDGKLNEQYF. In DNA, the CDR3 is TGCAGCGTTGAGGACGGGAAATTGAACGAGCAGTACTTC.